This T cell receptor beta chain originates from a study of blood T cell repertoires in COVID-19. Study background: The origin of the acute and convalescent COVID-19 samples was the United States, Italy and Spain. PBMCs, B-cell-depleted T cells, or T cells were the source of the cDNA or gDNA that made up the material.

How the authors handled the data: The authors estimated nucleated cell counts from reference gene primer amplification. Sequenced by immunoSEQ multiplex PCR; TCRdb stores in-frame clones only, minus some. V, J and clone size are those of that table, while D and trimming were read from the DNA. The sample has 80,000 to 100,000 clones; over 75% are singletons. The clonotype comes from a man in his 60s with acute or convalescent COVID-19. The sequencing sample was made of peripheral blood.

In DNA, the CDR3 is TGTGCCAGTAGTGTGACTAGCGGGGGCCCATACGAGCAGTACTTC. This translates into CASSVTSGGPYEQYF. The rearrangement uses TRBV19 and TRBJ2-7, with 12 bases identical to TRBD2. Germline CDR1 LNHDA, CDR2 SQIVND (reference sequence). V lost 5 bases and J lost 4; bases outside the gene matches: 6. This CDR3 is built from 15 residues.